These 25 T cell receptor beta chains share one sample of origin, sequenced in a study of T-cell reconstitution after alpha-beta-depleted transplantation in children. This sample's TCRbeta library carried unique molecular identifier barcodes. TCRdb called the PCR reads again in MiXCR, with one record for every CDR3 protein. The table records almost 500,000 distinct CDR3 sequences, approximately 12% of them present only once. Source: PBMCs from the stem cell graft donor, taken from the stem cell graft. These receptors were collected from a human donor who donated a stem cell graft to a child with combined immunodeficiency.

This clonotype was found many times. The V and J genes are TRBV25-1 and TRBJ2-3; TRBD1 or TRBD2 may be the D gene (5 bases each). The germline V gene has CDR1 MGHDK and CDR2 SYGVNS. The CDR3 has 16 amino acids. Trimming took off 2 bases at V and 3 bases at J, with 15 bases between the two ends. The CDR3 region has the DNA TGTGCCAGCAGTGAACGGGCAGGGAGCCCTACAGATACGCAGTATTTT. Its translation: CASSERAGSPTDTQYF.

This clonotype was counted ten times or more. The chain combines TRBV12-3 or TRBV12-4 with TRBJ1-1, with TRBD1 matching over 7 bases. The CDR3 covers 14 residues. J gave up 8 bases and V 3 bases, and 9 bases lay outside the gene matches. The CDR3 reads CASSFMSGTAEAFF. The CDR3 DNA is TGTGCCAGCAGTTTTATGTCAGGGACAGCCGAAGCTTTCTTT.

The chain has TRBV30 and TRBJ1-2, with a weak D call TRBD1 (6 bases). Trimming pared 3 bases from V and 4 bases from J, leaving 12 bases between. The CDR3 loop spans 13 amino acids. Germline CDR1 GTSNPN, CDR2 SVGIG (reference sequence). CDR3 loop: CAWRNRAGYGYTF. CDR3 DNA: TGTGCCTGGAGAAACAGGGCCGGCTATGGCTACACCTTC.

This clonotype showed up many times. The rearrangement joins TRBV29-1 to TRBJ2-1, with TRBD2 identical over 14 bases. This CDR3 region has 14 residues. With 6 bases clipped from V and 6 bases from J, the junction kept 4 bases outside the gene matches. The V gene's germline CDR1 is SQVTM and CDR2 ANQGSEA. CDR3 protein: CSVRGTSGSNEQFF. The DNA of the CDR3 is TGCAGCGTCCGGGGGACTAGCGGGAGCAATGAGCAGTTCTTC.

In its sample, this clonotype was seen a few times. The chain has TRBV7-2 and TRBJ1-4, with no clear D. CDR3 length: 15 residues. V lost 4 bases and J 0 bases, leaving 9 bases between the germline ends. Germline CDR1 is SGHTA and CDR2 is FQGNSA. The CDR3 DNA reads TGTGCCAGCAGCTCAACGGGAACAACTAATGAAAAACTGTTTTTT. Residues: CASSSTGTTNEKLFF.

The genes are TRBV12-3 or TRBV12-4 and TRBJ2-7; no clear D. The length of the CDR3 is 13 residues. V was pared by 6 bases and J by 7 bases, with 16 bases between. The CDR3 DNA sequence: TGTGCCAGCAGCTACGGACGGGTTGGAGAGCAGTACTTC. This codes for CASSYGRVGEQYF.

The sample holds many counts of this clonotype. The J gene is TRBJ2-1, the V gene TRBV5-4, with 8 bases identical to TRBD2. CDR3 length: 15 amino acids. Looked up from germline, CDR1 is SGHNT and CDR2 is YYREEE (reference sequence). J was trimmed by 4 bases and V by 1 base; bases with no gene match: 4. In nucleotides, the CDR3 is TGTGCCAGCAGCTTGACTAGCGGACCTTACAATGAGCAGTTCTTC. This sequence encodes CASSLTSGPYNEQFF.

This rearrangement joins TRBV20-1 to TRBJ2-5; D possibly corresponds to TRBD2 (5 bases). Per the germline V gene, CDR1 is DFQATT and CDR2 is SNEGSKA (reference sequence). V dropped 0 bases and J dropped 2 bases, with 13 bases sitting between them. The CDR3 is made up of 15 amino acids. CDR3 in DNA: TGCAGTGCTAGAGATGGGAGCGAGAGTCAAGAGACCCAGTACTTC. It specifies CSARDGSESQETQYF.

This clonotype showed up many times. The CDR3 DNA sequence: TGTGCCAGCAGCTTCGAAGGATATACGCAGTATTTT. Its translation: CASSFEGYTQYF. The chain couples TRBV11-2 to TRBJ2-3; D remains unclear. The germline V gene has CDR1 SGHAT and CDR2 FQNNGV. The CDR3 spans 12 residues. V gave up 3 bases and J gave up 7 bases, with 8 bases separating them.

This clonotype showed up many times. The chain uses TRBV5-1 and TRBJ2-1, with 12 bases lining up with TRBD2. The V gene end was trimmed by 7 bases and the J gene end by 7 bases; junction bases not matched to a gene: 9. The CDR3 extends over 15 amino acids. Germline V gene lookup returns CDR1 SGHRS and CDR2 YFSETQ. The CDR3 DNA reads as TGCGCCAGCCACCTGGGAGGACTAGCGGGGAATGAGCAGTTCTTC. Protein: CASHLGGLAGNEQFF. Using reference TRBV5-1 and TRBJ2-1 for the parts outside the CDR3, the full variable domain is KAGVTQTPRYLIKTRGQQVTLSCSPISGHRSVSWYQQTPGQGLQFLFEYFSETQRNKGNFPGRFSGRQFSNSRSEMNVSTLELGDSALYLCASHLGGLAGNEQFFGPGTRLTVL.

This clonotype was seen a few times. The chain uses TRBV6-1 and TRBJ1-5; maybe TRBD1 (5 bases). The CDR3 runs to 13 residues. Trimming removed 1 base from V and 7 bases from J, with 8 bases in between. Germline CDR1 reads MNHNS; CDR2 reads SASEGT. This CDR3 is CASSEEGRQPQHF. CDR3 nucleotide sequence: TGTGCCAGCAGTGAAGAGGGGAGACAGCCCCAGCATTTT.

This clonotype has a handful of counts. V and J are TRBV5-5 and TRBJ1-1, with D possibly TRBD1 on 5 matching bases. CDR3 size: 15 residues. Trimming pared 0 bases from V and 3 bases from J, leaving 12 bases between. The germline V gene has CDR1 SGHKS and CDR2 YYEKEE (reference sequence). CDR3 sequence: CASSLVGGHYTEAFF. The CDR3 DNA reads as TGTGCCAGCAGCTTGGTGGGTGGACACTACACTGAAGCTTTCTTT.

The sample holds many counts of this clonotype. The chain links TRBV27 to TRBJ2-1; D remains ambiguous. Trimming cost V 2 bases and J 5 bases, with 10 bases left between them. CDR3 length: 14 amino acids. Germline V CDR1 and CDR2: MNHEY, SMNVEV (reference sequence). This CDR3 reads CASSLTGSNNEQFF. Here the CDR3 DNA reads TGTGCCAGCAGTTTAACCGGGTCGAACAATGAGCAGTTCTTC.

Here the CDR3 DNA reads TGTGCCAGCAGCTTAGTAGTCGGAACCAGCTCCTACGAGCAGTACTTC. Amino acids: CASSLVVGTSSYEQYF. The chain recombines TRBV11-2 with TRBJ2-7, with unresolved D. From germline, CDR1 is SGHAT and CDR2 FQNNGV. Trimming shortened V by 1 base and J by 0 bases, and 13 bases separated the two germline ends. The CDR3 totals 16 residues.

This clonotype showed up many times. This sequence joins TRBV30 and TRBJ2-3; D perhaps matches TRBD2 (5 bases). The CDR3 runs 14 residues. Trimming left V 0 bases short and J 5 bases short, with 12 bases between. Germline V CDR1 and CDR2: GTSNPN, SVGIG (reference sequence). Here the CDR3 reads CAWSVGDAKDTQYF. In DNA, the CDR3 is TGTGCCTGGAGTGTGGGAGACGCGAAAGATACGCAGTATTTT.

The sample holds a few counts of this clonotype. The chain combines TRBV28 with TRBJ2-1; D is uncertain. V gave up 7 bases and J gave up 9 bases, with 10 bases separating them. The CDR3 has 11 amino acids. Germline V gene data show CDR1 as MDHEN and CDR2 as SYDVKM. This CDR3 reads CASTRSSEQFF. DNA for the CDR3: TGTGCCAGCACCCGCAGTTCTGAGCAGTTCTTC.

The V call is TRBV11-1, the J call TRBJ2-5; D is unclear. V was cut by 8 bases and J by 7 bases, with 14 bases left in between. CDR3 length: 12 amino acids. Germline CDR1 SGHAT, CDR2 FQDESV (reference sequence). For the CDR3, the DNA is TGTGCCAGCGGTAACTCTCGTAGGACCCAGTACTTC. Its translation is CASGNSRRTQYF.

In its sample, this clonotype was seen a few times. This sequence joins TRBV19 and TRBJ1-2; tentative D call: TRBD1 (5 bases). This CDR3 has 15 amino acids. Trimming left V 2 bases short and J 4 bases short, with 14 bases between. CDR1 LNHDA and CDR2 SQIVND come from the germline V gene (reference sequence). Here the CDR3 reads CASSITHRSGYGYTF. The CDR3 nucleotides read TGTGCCAGTAGTATAACCCACAGGTCCGGCTATGGCTACACCTTC.

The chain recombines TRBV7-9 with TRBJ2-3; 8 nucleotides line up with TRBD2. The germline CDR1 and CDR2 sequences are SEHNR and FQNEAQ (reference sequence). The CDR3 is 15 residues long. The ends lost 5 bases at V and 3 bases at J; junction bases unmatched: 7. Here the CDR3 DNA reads TGTGCCAGCAGCGCCCGGGAGCGGGAGACAGATACGCAGTATTTT. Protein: CASSARERETDTQYF.

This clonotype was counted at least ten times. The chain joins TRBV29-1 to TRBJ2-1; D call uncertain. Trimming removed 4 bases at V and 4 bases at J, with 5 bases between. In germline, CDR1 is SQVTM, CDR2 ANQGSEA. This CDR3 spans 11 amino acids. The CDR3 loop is CSVVEYNEQFF. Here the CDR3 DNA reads TGCAGCGTTGTTGAATACAATGAGCAGTTCTTC.

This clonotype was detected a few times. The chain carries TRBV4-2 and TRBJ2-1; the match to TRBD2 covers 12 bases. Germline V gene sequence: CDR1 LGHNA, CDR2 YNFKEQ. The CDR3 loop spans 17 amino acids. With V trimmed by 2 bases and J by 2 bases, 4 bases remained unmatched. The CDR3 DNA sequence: TGTGCCAGCAGCCAATCACTAGCGGGGGGTCCCTACAATGAGCAGTTCTTC. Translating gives CASSQSLAGGPYNEQFF.

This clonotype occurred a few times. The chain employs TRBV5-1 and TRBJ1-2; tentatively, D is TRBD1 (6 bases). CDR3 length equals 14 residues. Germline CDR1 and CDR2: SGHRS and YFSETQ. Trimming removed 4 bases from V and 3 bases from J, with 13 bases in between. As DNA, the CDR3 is TGCGCCAGCAGCACGACGACAGGTTACTATGGCTACACCTTC. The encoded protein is CASSTTTGYYGYTF.

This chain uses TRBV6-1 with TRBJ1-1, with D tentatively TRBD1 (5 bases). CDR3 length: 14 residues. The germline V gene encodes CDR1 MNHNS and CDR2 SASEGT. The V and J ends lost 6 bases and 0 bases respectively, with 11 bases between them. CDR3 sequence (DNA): TGTGCCAGCAGGTTCACAGGTCTGAACACTGAAGCTTTCTTT. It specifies CASRFTGLNTEAFF.

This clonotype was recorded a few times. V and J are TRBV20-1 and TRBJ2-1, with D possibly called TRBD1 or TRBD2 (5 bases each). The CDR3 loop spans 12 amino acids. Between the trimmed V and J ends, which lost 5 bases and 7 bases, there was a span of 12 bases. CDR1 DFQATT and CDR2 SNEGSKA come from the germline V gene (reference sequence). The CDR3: CSAPGTVNEQFF. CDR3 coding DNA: TGCAGTGCTCCCGGGACCGTAAATGAGCAGTTCTTC.

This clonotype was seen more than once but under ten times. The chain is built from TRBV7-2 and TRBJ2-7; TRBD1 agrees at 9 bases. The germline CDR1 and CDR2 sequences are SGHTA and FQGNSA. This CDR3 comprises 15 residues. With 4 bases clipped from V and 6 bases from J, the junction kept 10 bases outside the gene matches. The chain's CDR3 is CASSSSGTGYSEQYF. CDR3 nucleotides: TGTGCCAGCAGCTCGTCCGGGACAGGGTATTCCGAGCAGTACTTC.